These 16 T cell receptor beta chains were sequenced from one sample in a study of cytotoxic CD8 clonotypes in ibrutinib-treated CLL. Profiling relied on immunoSEQ multiplex PCR, and the TCRdb table lists in-frame clones only, not all of them. The sample carries fewer than 100,000 clones, more than 70% recorded once. The specimen comprised PBMCs, sampled before ibrutinib treatment. These receptors were obtained from a human donor with chronic lymphocytic leukemia.

The chain links TRBV28 to TRBJ1-2, with TRBD1 as a possible D gene (6 bases). In germline, CDR1 is MDHEN, CDR2 SYDVKM. The CDR3 loop spans 13 amino acids. Trimming cost V 2 bases and J 4 bases, with 8 bases left between them. The CDR3 region is CASSLQGTYGYTF. CDR3 in DNA: TGTGCCAGCAGTTTACAGGGGACCTATGGCTACACCTTC.

The V call is TRBV19, the J call TRBJ1-5, with 9 bases that match TRBD1. Trimming cost V 9 bases and J 7 bases; bases outside gene matches: 4. CDR3 length: 12 amino acids. Germline CDR1 is LNHDA and CDR2 is SQIVND (reference sequence). The CDR3 loop reads CASTGGRQPQHF. CDR3 DNA sequence: TGTGCCAGCACAGGGGGCCGGCAGCCCCAGCATTTT.

V is TRBV21-1 and J is TRBJ2-5. TRBV21-1 is labeled a pseudogene. The CDR3 runs to 14 residues. The CDR3: CASSKQGTEETQYF. The CDR3 coding sequence is TGTGCCAGCAGCAAACAGGGGACTGAAGAGACCCAGTACTTC.

This clone was observed a single time. The rearrangement joins TRBV7-2 to TRBJ2-1, with 7 bases identical to TRBD2. V gave up 3 bases and J gave up 5 bases; unmatched junction bases: 7. From germline, CDR1 is SGHTA and CDR2 FQGNSA. This CDR3 region has 15 residues. The CDR3 reads CASSLGGSSHNEQFF. In nucleotides, the CDR3 is TGTGCCAGCAGCTTGGGCGGGAGCTCTCACAATGAGCAGTTCTTC.

The V call is TRBV6-5, the J call TRBJ2-1; D ambiguous. The CDR3 covers 14 residues. Trimming removed 6 bases at V and 0 bases at J, with 9 bases between. Germline lookup yields CDR1 MNHEY and CDR2 SVGAGI. The CDR3 region is CASRDGSSYNEQFF. The CDR3 coding sequence is TGTGCCAGCAGGGACGGGTCCTCCTACAATGAGCAGTTCTTC.

This chain uses TRBV7-3 with TRBJ2-7, with 14 bases that match TRBD2. The CDR3 consists of 15 residues. With 5 bases clipped from V and 5 bases from J, the junction kept 5 bases outside the gene matches. Per the germline V gene, CDR1 is SGHTA and CDR2 is FQGTGA. The CDR3 region has the DNA TGTGCCAGCAGCCCGGGGACTAGCGGGAGCCACGAGCAGTACTTC. Protein sequence: CASSPGTSGSHEQYF.

V gene TRBV6-6 combines with J gene TRBJ1-1; D might be TRBD1 (6 bases). V was clipped by 2 bases and J by 4 bases, with 17 bases between them. The CDR3 has 16 residues. The germline V gene encodes CDR1 MNHNY and CDR2 SVGAGI (reference sequence). The CDR3 loop is CASSYGGSGGGTEAFF. The DNA for the CDR3 is TGTGCCAGCAGTTACGGGGGTTCGGGAGGGGGCACTGAAGCTTTCTTT.

The V gene is TRBV7-9, the J gene TRBJ1-2, with 9 bases lining up with TRBD1. The CDR3 loop spans 16 amino acids. Germline CDR1 SEHNR, CDR2 FQNEAQ (reference sequence). V lost 4 bases to trimming and J lost 3 bases; unmatched junction nucleotides: 9. The CDR3 loop is CASSSDRGILDYGYTF. The CDR3 DNA sequence: TGTGCCAGCAGCTCGGACAGGGGAATCTTGGACTATGGCTACACCTTC.

The V call is TRBV18, the J call TRBJ1-1; 8 bases match TRBD1. The CDR3 has 17 residues. V dropped 5 bases and J dropped 2; count of bases not matched to a gene: 13. Germline V gives CDR1 KGHSH, CDR2 LQKENI. The CDR3 nucleotides are TGTGCCAGCTCAACAAACCTGGACAGGGCGGGTAACACTGAAGCTTTCTTT. Translated, it gives CASSTNLDRAGNTEAFF.

The chain combines TRBV18 with TRBJ1-2, with D maybe TRBD1 (6 bases). Germline CDR1 KGHSH, CDR2 LQKENI. Trimming removed 6 bases at V and 0 bases at J, with 11 bases between. The CDR3 contains 14 residues. The DNA for the CDR3 is TGTGCCAGCTCGATACAGGGTTCTAACTATGGCTACACCTTC. Protein product: CASSIQGSNYGYTF.

The V gene is TRBV28, the J gene TRBJ1-5; D perhaps matches TRBD1 (6 bases). Germline-derived CDR1 and CDR2 are MDHEN and SYDVKM. V dropped 6 bases and J dropped 2 bases, with 14 bases sitting between them. CDR3 length equals 15 residues. The CDR3 DNA sequence: TGTGCCAGCAGACCCACAGGGAGCGGCAATCAGCCCCAGCATTTT. Its protein product is CASRPTGSGNQPQHF.

The V and J genes are TRBV2 and TRBJ1-1, with 8 bases lining up with TRBD1. V lost 6 bases and J lost 12; bases outside the gene matches: 9. CDR3 length: 12 amino acids. Germline lookup yields CDR1 SNHLY and CDR2 FYNNEI. CDR3 sequence (DNA): TGTGCCAGCAGCCATCTGGACAGGGCCCCTTTCTTT. This translates into CASSHLDRAPFF.

This clone was counted a single time. The V and J genes are TRBV4-2 and TRBJ2-4, with unresolved D. The germline CDR1 and CDR2 sequences are LGHNA and YNFKEQ. V was shortened by 0 bases and J by 2 bases, with 14 bases between the two germline ends. CDR3 length: 17 residues. The CDR3 bases are TGTGCCAGCAGCCAAGATCAATCGGTGGCGCCCAAAAACATTCAGTACTTC. This codes for CASSQDQSVAPKNIQYF.

The rearrangement uses TRBV10-3 and TRBJ1-1; 9 nucleotides align to TRBD1. J lost 5 bases, V lost 3 bases, and 7 bases had no gene match. The length of the CDR3 is 15 residues. The germline V gene has CDR1 ENHRY and CDR2 SYGVKD. CDR3 loop: CAISDPDRGETEAFF. DNA for the CDR3: TGTGCCATCAGTGACCCGGACAGGGGAGAGACTGAAGCTTTCTTT.

The chain links TRBV7-2 to TRBJ1-2; a possible D gene is TRBD1 (5 bases). CDR3 size: 12 residues. Trimming removed 4 bases at V and 7 bases at J, with 10 bases between. Germline CDR1 is SGHTA and CDR2 is FQGNSA. CDR3 nucleotide sequence: TGTGCCAGCAGCTCTTACGGGGGTGGCTACACCTTC. This translates into CASSSYGGGYTF.

The chain links TRBV7-9 to TRBJ1-2; 7 bases line up with TRBD1. Losses at the gene ends were 5 bases for V and 7 bases for J; bases not matched to a gene: 10. The CDR3 consists of 14 residues. Germline V gene lookup returns CDR1 SEHNR and CDR2 FQNEAQ (reference sequence). The CDR3 DNA reads as TGTGCCAGCAGCCCCAGAACAGGGGATGCTGGCTACACCTTC. Translating it yields CASSPRTGDAGYTF.